Described below is a single TCR beta chain sequence and its context. This entry belongs to a study of control samples from healthy donors and cancer patients. CDR1 and CDR2 (germline): LNHNV, YYDKDF (reference sequence). V lost 6 bases to trimming and J lost 7 bases; unmatched junction nucleotides: 6. The CDR3 totals 14 residues. Clones were read by immunoSEQ multiplex PCR, and TCRdb kept only the in-frame ones, dropping some. The sample consists of 18,000 or so clones, roughly 84% of them appearing once. Sequenced material: PBMCs. The chain couples TRBV15 to TRBJ1-6; 7 positions agree with TRBD1. This TCR came from a woman in her 70s with colorectal cancer. CDR3 in amino acids: CATRRDRVNSPLHF. DNA for the CDR3: TGTGCCACCAGAAGGGACAGAGTAAATTCACCCCTCCACTTT.